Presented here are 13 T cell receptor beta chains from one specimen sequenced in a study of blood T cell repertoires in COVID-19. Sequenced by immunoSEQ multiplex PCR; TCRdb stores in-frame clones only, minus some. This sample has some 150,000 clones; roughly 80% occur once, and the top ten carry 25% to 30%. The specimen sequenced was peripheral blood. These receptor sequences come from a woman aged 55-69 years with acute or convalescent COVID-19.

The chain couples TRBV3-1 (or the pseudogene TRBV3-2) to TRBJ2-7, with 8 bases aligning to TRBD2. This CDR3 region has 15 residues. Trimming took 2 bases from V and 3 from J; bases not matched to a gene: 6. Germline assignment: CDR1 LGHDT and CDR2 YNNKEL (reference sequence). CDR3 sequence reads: CASSQPGLGRYEQYF. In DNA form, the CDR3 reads TGTGCCAGCAGCCAACCGGGACTAGGTCGCTACGAGCAGTACTTC.

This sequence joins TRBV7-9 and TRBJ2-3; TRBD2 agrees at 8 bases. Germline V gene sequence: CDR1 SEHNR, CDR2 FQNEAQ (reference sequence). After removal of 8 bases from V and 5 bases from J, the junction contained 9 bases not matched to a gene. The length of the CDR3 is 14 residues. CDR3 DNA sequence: TGTGCCAGCGGACGGGCGGGGGGTCTAGATACGCAGTATTTT. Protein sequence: CASGRAGGLDTQYF.

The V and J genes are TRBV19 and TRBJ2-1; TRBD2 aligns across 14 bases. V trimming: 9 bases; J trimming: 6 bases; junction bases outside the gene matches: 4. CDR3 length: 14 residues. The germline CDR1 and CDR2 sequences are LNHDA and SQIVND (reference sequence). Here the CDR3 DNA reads TGTGCCAGCCGGACTAGCGGGGGGATCAATGAGCAGTTCTTC. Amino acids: CASRTSGGINEQFF. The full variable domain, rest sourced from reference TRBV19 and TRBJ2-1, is DGGITQSPKYLFRKEGQNVTLSCEQNLNHDAMYWYRQDPGQGLRLIYYSQIVNDFQKGDIAEGYSVSREKKESFPLTVTSAQKNPTAFYLCASRTSGGINEQFFGPGTRLTVL.

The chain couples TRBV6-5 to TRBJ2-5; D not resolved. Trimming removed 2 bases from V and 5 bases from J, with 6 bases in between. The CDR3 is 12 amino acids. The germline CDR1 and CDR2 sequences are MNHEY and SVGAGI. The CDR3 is CASSYPQETQYF. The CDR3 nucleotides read TGTGCCAGCAGTTACCCACAGGAGACCCAGTACTTC.

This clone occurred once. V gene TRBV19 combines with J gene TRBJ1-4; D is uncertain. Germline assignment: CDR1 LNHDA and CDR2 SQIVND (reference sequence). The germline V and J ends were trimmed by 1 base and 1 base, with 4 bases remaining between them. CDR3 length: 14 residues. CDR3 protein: CASSIAGTNEKLFF. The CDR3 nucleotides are TGTGCCAGTAGTATAGCAGGAACTAATGAAAAACTGTTTTTT.

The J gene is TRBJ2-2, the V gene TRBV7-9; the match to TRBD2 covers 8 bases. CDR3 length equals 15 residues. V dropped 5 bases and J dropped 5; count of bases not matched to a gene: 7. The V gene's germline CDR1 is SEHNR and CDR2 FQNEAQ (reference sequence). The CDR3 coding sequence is TGTGCCAGCAGCCGGGGGGGCGCGAGGACCGGGGAGCTGTTTTTT. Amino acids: CASSRGGARTGELFF.

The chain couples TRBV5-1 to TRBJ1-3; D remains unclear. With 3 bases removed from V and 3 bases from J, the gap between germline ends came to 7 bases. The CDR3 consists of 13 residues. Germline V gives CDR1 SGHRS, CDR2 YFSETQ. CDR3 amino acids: CASSSPGGNTIYF. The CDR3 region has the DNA TGCGCCAGCAGCTCCCCCGGTGGAAACACCATATATTTT.

The CDR3 bases are TGTGCCAGCAGTTCAAACAGGGGCCGCGGGGCCGAGCAGTACGTC. Protein product: CASSSNRGRGAEQYV. The rearrangement joins TRBV6-5 to TRBJ2-7, with D possibly TRBD1 on 7 matching bases. The length of the CDR3 is 15 residues. From germline, CDR1 is MNHEY and CDR2 SVGAGI. V was clipped by 4 bases and J by 6 bases, with 19 bases between them.

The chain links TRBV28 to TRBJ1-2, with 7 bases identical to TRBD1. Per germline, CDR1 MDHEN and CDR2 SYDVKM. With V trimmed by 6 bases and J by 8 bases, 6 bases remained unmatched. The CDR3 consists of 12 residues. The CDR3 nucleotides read TGTGCCAGCAGAATACAGGGGAACGGCTACACCTTC. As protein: CASRIQGNGYTF.

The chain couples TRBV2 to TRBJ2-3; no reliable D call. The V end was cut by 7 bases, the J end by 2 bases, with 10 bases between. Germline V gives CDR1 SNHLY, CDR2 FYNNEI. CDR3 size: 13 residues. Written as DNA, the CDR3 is TGTGCCAGCACCTTCGGGTTCACAGATACGCAGTATTTT. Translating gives CASTFGFTDTQYF.

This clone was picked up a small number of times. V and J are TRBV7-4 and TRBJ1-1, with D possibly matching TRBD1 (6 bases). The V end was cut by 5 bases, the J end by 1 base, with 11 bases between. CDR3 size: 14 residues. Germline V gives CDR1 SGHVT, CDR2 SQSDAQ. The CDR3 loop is CASSPRGANTEAFF. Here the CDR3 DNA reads TGTGCCAGCAGCCCCCGGGGGGCGAACACTGAAGCTTTCTTT.

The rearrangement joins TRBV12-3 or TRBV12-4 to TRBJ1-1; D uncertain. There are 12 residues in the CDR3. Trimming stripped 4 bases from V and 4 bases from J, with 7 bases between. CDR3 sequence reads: CASSYGGTEAFF. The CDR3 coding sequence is TGTGCCAGCAGTTATGGAGGCACTGAAGCTTTCTTT.

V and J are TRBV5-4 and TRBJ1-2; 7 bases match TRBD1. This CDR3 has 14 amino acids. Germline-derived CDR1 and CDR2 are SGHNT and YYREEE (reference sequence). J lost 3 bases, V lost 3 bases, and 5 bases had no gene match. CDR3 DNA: TGTGCCAGCAGCTCCCAGGGGGGACACTATGGCTACACCTTC. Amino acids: CASSSQGGHYGYTF.